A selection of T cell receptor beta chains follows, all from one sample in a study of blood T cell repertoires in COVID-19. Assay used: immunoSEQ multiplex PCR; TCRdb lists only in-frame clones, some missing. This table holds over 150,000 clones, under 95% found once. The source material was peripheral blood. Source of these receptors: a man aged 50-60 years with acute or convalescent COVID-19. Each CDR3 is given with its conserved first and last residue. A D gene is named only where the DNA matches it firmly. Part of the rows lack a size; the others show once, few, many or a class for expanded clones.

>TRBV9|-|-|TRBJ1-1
TGTGCCAGCAGCGTCAGGGTAGGGGCTGAAGCTTTCTTT
CASSVRVGAEAFF
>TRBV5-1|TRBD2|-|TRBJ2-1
TGCGCCAGCAGCCCGTGGATAATAGCGGGGATAAATGAGCAGTTCTTC
CASSPWIIAGINEQFF
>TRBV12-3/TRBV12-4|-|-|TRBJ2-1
TGTGCCAGCACCCTGAGGGACAATGAGCAGTTCTTC
CASTLRDNEQFF
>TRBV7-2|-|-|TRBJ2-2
TGTGCCAGCAGCTTTGGGCAGAACACCGGGGAGCTGTTTTTT
CASSFGQNTGELFF
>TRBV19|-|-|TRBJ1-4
TGTGCCAGCAACCCCCCCGGGTATGAAAAACTGTTTTTT
CASNPPGYEKLFF
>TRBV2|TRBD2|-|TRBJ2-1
TGTGCCAGCAGGCGGACTAGCACCTACAATGAGCAGTTCTTC
CASRRTSTYNEQFF
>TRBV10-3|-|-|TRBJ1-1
TGTGCCATCAGTTCTAAAACAGGGCCGAACACTGAAGCTTTCTTT
CAISSKTGPNTEAFF
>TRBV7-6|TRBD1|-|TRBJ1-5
TGTGCCAGCAGCCAGACAGGGGTTAATCAGCCCCAGCATTTT
CASSQTGVNQPQHF
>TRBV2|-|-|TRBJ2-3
TGTGCCAATGGACAGACCACAGATACGCAGTATTTT
CANGQTTDTQYF
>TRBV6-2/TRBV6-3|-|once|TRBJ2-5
TGTGCCAGCAGTTACTTTCCCGAGGAGACCCAGTACTTC
CASSYFPEETQYF
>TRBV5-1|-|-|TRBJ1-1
TGCGCCAGCAGCTTGGTGGGCAGCCAGGGCACTGAAGCTTTCTTT
CASSLVGSQGTEAFF
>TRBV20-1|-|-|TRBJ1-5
TGCAGTGCTAGTAACGGGAAAGACCAGCCCCAGCATTTT
CSASNGKDQPQHF
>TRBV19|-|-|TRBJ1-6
TGTGCCAGTAGTGAAGACAGCTTTAGCTCCTATAATTCACCCCTCCACTTT
CASSEDSFSSYNSPLHF
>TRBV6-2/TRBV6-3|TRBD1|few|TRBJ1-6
TGTGCCAGCAGTCGGACAGGGGGAGCACAGGTCGTTAATTCACCCCTCCACTTT
CASSRTGGAQVVNSPLHF
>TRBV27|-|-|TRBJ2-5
TGTGCCAGCAGTCCCAACAGGGTTCAGGGGACCCAGTACTTC
CASSPNRVQGTQYF
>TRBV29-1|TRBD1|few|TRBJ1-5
TGCAGCGTTGGCAGGGGGCGCAATCAGCCCCAGCATTTT
CSVGRGRNQPQHF
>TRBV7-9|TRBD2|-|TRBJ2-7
TGTGCCAGCAGCTCCTTAGCGGGGAAAATGGAGCAGTACTTC
CASSSLAGKMEQYF
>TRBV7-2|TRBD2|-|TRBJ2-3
TGTGCCAGCAGCTCCCTAGGGCACAGCGGGGGTTCACCCGATACGCAGTATTTT
CASSSLGHSGGSPDTQYF
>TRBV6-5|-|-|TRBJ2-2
TGTGCCAGCAGTTCGCGGAACACCGGGGAGCTGTTTTTT
CASSSRNTGELFF
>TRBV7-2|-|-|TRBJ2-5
TGTGCCAGCAGCTTACAAGGAGGCGGAGAGACCCAGTACTTC
CASSLQGGGETQYF
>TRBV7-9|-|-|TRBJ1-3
TGTGCCAGCAGCTTTTCAGGCAAAGTCGGAAACACCATATATTTT
CASSFSGKVGNTIYF
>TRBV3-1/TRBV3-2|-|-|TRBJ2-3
TGTGCCAGCAGCCAAGATTCCCGGGAGACCTTAACAGATACGCAGTATTTT
CASSQDSRETLTDTQYF
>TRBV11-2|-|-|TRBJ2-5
TGTGCCAGCAGCATACAGACCCAAGAGACCCAGTACTTC
CASSIQTQETQYF
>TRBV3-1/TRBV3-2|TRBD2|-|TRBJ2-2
TGTGCCAGCAGCCCTTTACACGGGACTAGCGGGGCGAACACCGGGGAGCTGTTTTTT
CASSPLHGTSGANTGELFF
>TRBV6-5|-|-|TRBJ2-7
TGTGCCAGCTGGGGCAGGGGATCGATAGGGTACGAGCAGTACTTC
CASWGRGSIGYEQYF
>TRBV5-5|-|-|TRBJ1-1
TGTGCCAGCAGCTTCAAACACAACCTAATTGTCAGGGAAGGGACTGAAGCTTTCTTT
CASSFKHNLIVREGTEAFF